This T cell receptor (beta chain) originates from a study of OX40 agonist ivuxolimab in advanced cancers. Between the trimmed V and J ends, which lost 6 bases and 4 bases, there was a span of 15 bases. This CDR3 is 14 amino acids long. Germline V gene data show CDR1 as KGHSH and CDR2 as LQKENI. This clone came up once. Assay: immunoSEQ multiplex PCR; the TCRdb copy retains only in-frame clones and omits some. The top ten clones hold approximately 3% of a sample with about 64,000 clones, 87% of them seen once. This sequence was found in an adult with an advanced solid tumor such as melanoma, head and neck, liver or kidney cancer. The chain is built from TRBV18 and TRBJ1-1, with D tentatively TRBD1 (6 bases). Here the sequenced sample was CD4+ or CD8+ T cells sorted from blood, taken in a trial of the OX40 agonist ivuxolimab. Here the CDR3 reads CASSSTGSATEAFF. In nucleotides, the CDR3 is TGTGCCAGCTCGTCGACAGGCTCTGCCACTGAAGCTTTCTTT.